These 8 T cell receptor beta chains were all obtained from the same sample, sequenced in a study of technical replicates of blood from several donors listed by TCRdb under 2017. Library preparation used the immunoSEQ multiplex PCR assay. What TCRdb holds here is the immuneACCESS table cut down to in-frame rearrangements. Part of the clones is not present; checked against another copy, under half of the missing clones reflect an unresolved V gene, and the others are unexplained. This sample lists roughly 52,000 clones; roughly 95% were detected once. The ten most abundant clones make up 2.5% to 3.5% of the sample. Sequenced: PBMCs. The receptors stem from a human donor in good health. Some clones in this sample may be carry-over from other donors' samples.

The chain links TRBV11-2 to TRBJ1-2; unclear D gene. V was shortened by 5 bases and J by 0 bases, with 10 bases between the two germline ends. CDR3 size: 14 residues. Germline assignment: CDR1 SGHAT and CDR2 FQNNGV. For the CDR3, the DNA is TGTGCCAGCAGCCTAACAGCTGCTAACTATGGCTACACCTTC. Encoded protein: CASSLTAANYGYTF. The full variable domain, with the rest looked up from reference TRBV11-2 and TRBJ1-2, is EAGVAQSPRYKIIEKRQSVAFWCNPISGHATLYWYQQILGQGPKLLIQFQNNGVVDDSQLPKDRFSAERLKGVDSTLKIQPAKLEDSAVYLCASSLTAANYGYTFGSGTRLTVV.

This clone showed up just once. The chain is built from TRBV18 and TRBJ1-1, with a possible D match to TRBD1 (5 bases). The CDR3 contains 16 residues. Germline CDR1 reads KGHSH; CDR2 reads LQKENI. The V and J ends lost 1 base and 1 base respectively, with 13 bases between them. CDR3 nucleotides: TGTGCCAGCTCACCACAGGCAGGGCGCGGGAACACTGAAGCTTTCTTT. Protein: CASSPQAGRGNTEAFF.

The gene calls are TRBV25-1 and TRBJ2-7, with a tentative D call TRBD2 (7 bases). The CDR3 runs 15 residues. Trimming took off 1 base at V and 6 bases at J, with 16 bases between the two ends. Germline CDR1 and CDR2: MGHDK and SYGVNS. CDR3: CASSESEGGLIEQYF. The DNA for the CDR3 is TGTGCCAGCAGTGAATCGGAGGGGGGGCTTATCGAGCAGTACTTC.

The rearrangement uses TRBV7-6 and TRBJ2-1; 12 positions agree with TRBD2. The CDR3 length is 16 residues. The ends lost 2 bases at V and 7 bases at J; junction bases unmatched: 6. Germline V lookup: CDR1 SGHVS, CDR2 FNYEAQ. CDR3 sequence (DNA): TGTGCCAGCAGCTTAACTAGCGGGGGGAGAGGAAATGAGCAGTTCTTC. The encoded protein is CASSLTSGGRGNEQFF.

To note about this clone: In the same sample, other DNA sequences code for this CDR3. The chain links TRBV7-9 to TRBJ2-7; 9 bases match TRBD2. The CDR3 is made up of 15 amino acids. The V segment lost 0 bases and the J segment 2 bases; nucleotides outside the gene matches: 2. Germline CDR1 and CDR2: SEHNR and FQNEAQ (reference sequence). The CDR3 spells CASSLASGGTYEQYF. The CDR3 DNA reads as TGTGCCAGCAGCTTAGCTAGCGGGGGTACCTACGAGCAGTACTTC.

This sequence joins TRBV4-1 and TRBJ2-1; the match to TRBD2 covers 8 bases. CDR3 size: 16 residues. V lost 0 bases and J lost 4; bases outside the gene matches: 5. Germline CDR1 reads MGHRA; CDR2 reads YSYEKL. The CDR3: CASSQDEAGEYNEQFF. The CDR3 region has the DNA TGCGCCAGCAGCCAAGACGAAGCGGGGGAGTACAATGAGCAGTTCTTC.

The J gene is TRBJ1-2, the V gene TRBV7-8, with D maybe TRBD1 (6 bases). The CDR3 sequence is 12 residues long. The germline V gene encodes CDR1 SGHVS and CDR2 FQNEAQ. V lost 3 bases, J lost 8 bases, and 10 bases lay in between. In DNA form, the CDR3 reads TGTGCCAGCAGCTTGGACAGAGTCGGCTACACCTTC. This encodes CASSLDRVGYTF.

This clone was seen only once. The gene calls are TRBV9 and TRBJ2-3; TRBD2 matches at 13 bases. Germline CDR1 SGDLS, CDR2 YYNGEE. The CDR3 extends over 15 amino acids. V lost 3 bases and J lost 5; bases outside the gene matches: 3. The DNA for the CDR3 is TGTGCCAGCAGCGGACTAGCGGGGGGAATAGATACGCAGTATTTT. This sequence encodes CASSGLAGGIDTQYF.